These 12 T cell receptor beta chains share one sample of origin, sequenced in a study of lymphopenia after photon versus proton radiotherapy. The table came from immunoSEQ multiplex PCR; TCRdb's copy has only in-frame clones and leaves some out. The sample includes tens of thousands of clones, less than 90% of them seen just once. The starting material was peripheral blood, obtained from a patient treated with photon-based radiotherapy. All receptors derive from a man aged 40-49 years with gastric cancer.

This clone was detected only once. The same CDR3 arises from other DNA sequences in this sample as well. The chain employs TRBV4-3 and TRBJ1-6; D ambiguous. The CDR3 has 14 residues. Germline CDR1 LGHNA, CDR2 YSLEER. Trimming cost V 1 base and J 10 bases, with 11 bases left between them. CDR3 DNA sequence: TGCGCCAGCAGCCAAGTTCCCGGCACGTCACCCCTCCACTTT. It codes for CASSQVPGTSPLHF.

The chain is built from TRBV7-8 and TRBJ2-3; maybe TRBD2 (6 bases). Deletions cut 3 bases from V and 5 bases from J, with 9 bases between. Per germline, CDR1 SGHVS and CDR2 FQNEAQ. CDR3 length: 13 residues. In nucleotides, the CDR3 is TGTGCCAGCAGCTTGGGGGAGGTAGATACGCAGTATTTT. Translating it yields CASSLGEVDTQYF. Looking up the rest from reference TRBV7-8 and TRBJ2-3 gives the full variable domain: GAGVSQSPRYKVAKRGQDVALRCDPISGHVSLFWYQQALGQGPEFLTYFQNEAQLDKSGLPSDRFFAERPEGSVSTLKIQRTQQEDSAVYLCASSLGEVDTQYFGPGTRLTVL.

V usage is TRBV19 and J usage is TRBJ2-1; D possibly corresponds to TRBD1 (5 bases). The germline CDR1 and CDR2 sequences are LNHDA and SQIVND (reference sequence). V dropped 10 bases and J dropped 4 bases, with 11 bases sitting between them. This CDR3 has 12 residues. CDR3 amino acids: CATRGQYNEQFF. Here the CDR3 DNA reads TGTGCCACCCGAGGACAATACAATGAGCAGTTCTTC.

This clone was seen only a few times. The chain combines TRBV27 with TRBJ1-2, with TRBD1 as a possible D gene (6 bases). Deletions cut 7 bases from V and 7 bases from J, with 13 bases between. This CDR3 region has 12 residues. Germline CDR1 is MNHEY and CDR2 is SMNVEV (reference sequence). The CDR3 region is CASTGERGGYTF. CDR3 nucleotide sequence: TGTGCCAGCACAGGGGAAAGGGGTGGCTACACCTTC.

The V call is TRBV19, the J call TRBJ2-7, with D maybe TRBD1 (5 bases). Germline CDR1 LNHDA, CDR2 SQIVND (reference sequence). The CDR3 has 16 amino acids. The V gene lost 0 bases and the J gene lost 0 bases, with 12 bases spanning the gap. CDR3 sequence: CASSIDLQGHSYEQYF. In nucleotides, the CDR3 is TGTGCCAGTAGTATAGATCTTCAAGGACACTCCTACGAGCAGTACTTC.

The V and J genes are TRBV2 and TRBJ1-2; 7 nucleotides align to TRBD1. V was pared by 2 bases and J by 8 bases, with 11 bases of the junction left unmatched. CDR3 length: 15 residues. Germline CDR1 and CDR2: SNHLY and FYNNEI. This chain's CDR3 is CASSEMAGGSYGYTF. The CDR3 DNA follows: TGTGCCAGCAGTGAAATGGCAGGGGGTTCTTACGGCTACACCTTC.

This chain connects TRBV30 to TRBJ1-2, with unresolved D. Germline V gene sequence: CDR1 GTSNPN, CDR2 SVGIG (reference sequence). Trimming cost V 2 bases and J 8 bases, with 9 bases left between them. The CDR3 spans 11 residues. The CDR3 sequence: CAWSWSGGYTF. DNA for the CDR3: TGTGCCTGGAGTTGGTCGGGAGGCTACACCTTC. Drawing the rest from reference TRBV30 and TRBJ1-2, the complete variable domain is SQTIHQWPATLVQPVGSPLSLECTVEGTSNPNLYWYRQAAGRGLQLLFYSVGIGQISSEVPQNLSASRPQDRQFILSSKKLLLSDSGFYLCAWSWSGGYTFGSGTRLTVV.

The chain uses TRBV2 and TRBJ2-5; TRBD1 matches 10 bases. Germline CDR1 reads SNHLY; CDR2 reads FYNNEI. The CDR3 contains 16 residues. V lost 4 bases, J lost 1 base, and 6 bases stayed unmatched. The CDR3 loop reads CASSALGQGIQETQYF. In DNA, the CDR3 is TGTGCCAGCAGTGCCCTGGGACAGGGGATCCAAGAGACCCAGTACTTC. Full variable domain (rest looked up from reference TRBV2 and TRBJ2-5): EPEVTQTPSHQVTQMGQEVILRCVPISNHLYFYWYRQILGQKVEFLVSFYNNEISEKSEIFDDQFSVERPDGSNFTLKIRSTKLEDSAMYFCASSALGQGIQETQYFGPGTRLLVL.

This chain uses TRBV5-6 with TRBJ2-5, with D possibly TRBD1 on 5 matching bases. Germline V gives CDR1 SGHDT, CDR2 YYEEEE. This CDR3 comprises 15 residues. V was cut by 0 bases and J by 4 bases, with 13 bases left in between. CDR3 sequence reads: CASSLAVDKGETQYF. The CDR3 bases are TGTGCCAGCAGCTTGGCCGTGGACAAAGGAGAGACCCAGTACTTC.

The chain recombines TRBV4-2 with TRBJ2-7; D possibly corresponds to TRBD1 (7 bases). The CDR3 is 14 amino acids. Trimming removed 7 bases from V and 2 bases from J, with 15 bases in between. Germline CDR1 is LGHNA and CDR2 is YNFKEQ. CDR3 amino acids: CASNPGGSTYEQYF. DNA of the CDR3: TGTGCCAGCAACCCAGGGGGGTCCACCTACGAGCAGTACTTC.

The V call is TRBV7-3, the J call TRBJ1-2, with D possibly being TRBD1 (5 bases). V was cut by 5 bases and J by 6 bases, with 16 bases left in between. Germline values: CDR1 SGHTA, CDR2 FQGTGA. The CDR3 length is 14 residues. In nucleotides, the CDR3 is TGTGCCAGCAGCCCCGGGGGAGGGATGGATGGCTACACCTTC. Its translation: CASSPGGGMDGYTF.

The count of this clone is one. The chain uses TRBV6-5 and TRBJ1-1; D possibly corresponds to TRBD1 (6 bases). The germline V gene has CDR1 MNHEY and CDR2 SVGAGI. The CDR3 contains 13 residues. Trimming removed 6 bases from V and 5 bases from J, with 13 bases in between. The CDR3 protein is CASRPTGITEAFF. For the CDR3, the DNA is TGTGCCAGCAGGCCTACAGGGATTACTGAAGCTTTCTTT.